The rows below give T cell receptor beta chains drawn from one sample of a study of T cell repertoires in cytomegalovirus infection. TCRdb independently ran MiXCR on the reads; one entry per CDR3 protein. The sample records 310,000 or so distinct CDR3 sequences, over 20% being singletons. Sequencing input: PBMCs. The receptors stem from a human donor in good health (CMV status not recorded). Some clones in this sample may be carry-over from other donors' samples. Each CDR3 is given with its conserved first and last residue. D genes are given only for firm matches. The size field is filled for only some rows; it gives once, few, many or a size class.

j_call v_call d_call clone_size cdr3_nt cdr3_aa
TRBJ2-7 TRBV11-3 NA NA TGTGCCAGCAGCTCATCCTCGGGGGCAGGCTACGAGCAGTACTTC CASSSSSGAGYEQYF
TRBJ1-1 TRBV7-2 TRBD1 many TGTGCCAGCAGCTCCTGGGGGACAGGGGGCCCTCCCGCTGAAGCTTTCTTT CASSSWGTGGPPAEAFF
TRBJ2-7 TRBV7-9 TRBD1 many TGTGCCAGCAGCAACCGGGACAGGGGAACCTACGAGCAGTACTTC CASSNRDRGTYEQYF
TRBJ1-1 TRBV5-1 NA NA TGCGCCAGCCAACTCCGACAGGACACTGAAGCTTTCTTT CASQLRQDTEAFF
TRBJ1-6 TRBV6-6 NA NA TGTGCCAGCAGTTACTCGAATAGGAATTCACCCCTCCACTTT CASSYSNRNSPLHF
TRBJ1-1 TRBV7-2 NA many TGTGCCAGCAGCTTAATTTACTCTGAAGCTTTCTTT CASSLIYSEAFF
TRBJ2-7 TRBV5-1 TRBD1 NA TGCGCCAGCAGCCAAGGGACAGGGGGCCACGAGCAGTACTTC CASSQGTGGHEQYF
TRBJ1-2 TRBV7-2 NA NA TGTGCCAGCAGCCCGACAGATCAATATGGCTACACCTTC CASSPTDQYGYTF
TRBJ2-3 TRBV5-1 NA NA TGCGCCAGCAGGCTTGTCGATGGCACAGATACGCAGTATTTT CASRLVDGTDTQYF
TRBJ2-3 TRBV12-3/TRBV12-4 TRBD2 few TGTGCCAGCAGTTCCGGGACTAGCGCAAACACAGATACGCAGTATTTT CASSSGTSANTDTQYF
TRBJ1-4 TRBV7-6 NA many TGTGCCAGCAGCTTTAGAGGGACTAATGAAAAACTGTTTTTT CASSFRGTNEKLFF
TRBJ2-7 TRBV7-2 NA NA TGTGCCAGCAGCGCATATAGCTCCTACGAGCAGTACTTC CASSAYSSYEQYF
TRBJ1-2 TRBV20-1 NA NA TGCAGTGCGCCTACGAAGGAGGGCGATGGCTACACCTTC CSAPTKEGDGYTF
TRBJ1-4 TRBV7-9 NA NA TGTGCCAGCAGCTTCGGGTCGGCCGGCACTAATGAAAAACTGTTTTTT CASSFGSAGTNEKLFF
TRBJ1-2 TRBV7-2 TRBD1 many TGTGCCAGCAGCTCGACGACAGGGGGCGTAGGTGGCTACACCTTC CASSSTTGGVGGYTF
TRBJ1-5 TRBV7-2 TRBD1 many TGTGCCAGCAGCGTAGACAGGGGTAGCAATCAGCCCCAGCATTTT CASSVDRGSNQPQHF
TRBJ1-1 TRBV7-3 TRBD1 many TGTGCCAGCAGCCCACAGGGGGCTTTCGCTGAAGCTTTCTTT CASSPQGAFAEAFF
TRBJ2-3 TRBV7-6 TRBD2 few TGTGCCAGCAGCCCCATCGTTCTAGCGGGAGTTGAGTATTTT CASSPIVLAGVEYF
TRBJ2-1 TRBV20-1 TRBD2 NA TGCAGTGCTAGAAAGCTAGCGGGAGACTCTTACAATGAGCAGTTCTTC CSARKLAGDSYNEQFF
TRBJ1-4 TRBV7-2 NA many TGTGCCAGCAGCCTCCGAGGTTGGGGGGATGAAAAACTGTTTTTT CASSLRGWGDEKLFF
TRBJ2-2 TRBV7-2 TRBD1 NA TGTGCCAGCAGCTTCACAGGGGAGTACACCGGGGAGCTGTTTTTT CASSFTGEYTGELFF
TRBJ2-1 TRBV6-2/TRBV6-3 TRBD2 few TGTGCCAGCAGGCAGAGCGGGGGGGCCTCCTACAATGAGCAGTTCTTC CASRQSGGASYNEQFF
TRBJ2-3 TRBV20-1 NA few TGCAGTGCCAACCTTAAGGATACGCAGTATTTT CSANLKDTQYF
TRBJ2-5 TRBV28 NA few TGTGCCAGCACTTCTCCGGGACCCCAAGAGACCCAGTACTTC CASTSPGPQETQYF
TRBJ2-5 TRBV6-5 NA few TGTGCCAGCAGTTACGCCCCTTGGAGAGAGACCCAGTACTTC CASSYAPWRETQYF
TRBJ2-1 TRBV11-2 NA NA TGTGCCAGCAGCTTAGGCCAGGGGTTCTACAATGAGCAGTTCTTC CASSLGQGFYNEQFF
TRBJ2-7 TRBV7-2 NA NA TGTGCCAGCAGCCAAACTGAGGGGGGCGAGCAGTACTTC CASSQTEGGEQYF
TRBJ2-1 TRBV5-1 TRBD1 once TGCGCCAGCAGCTTGTTAGGGACAGGGGGCGGTGAGCAGTTCTTC CASSLLGTGGGEQFF
TRBJ2-3 TRBV7-2 TRBD1 few TGTGCCAGCAGCTTAGAGACAGGGGAGTATTTT CASSLETGEYF
TRBJ1-3 TRBV6-1 TRBD1 NA TGTGCCAGCAGTGAATTCCTAGGGACAGACTCTGGAAACACCATATATTTT CASSEFLGTDSGNTIYF
TRBJ1-1 TRBV12-3/TRBV12-4 NA few TGTGCCAGCAGCCGGTCTGTGTCGGACACTGAAGCTTTCTTT CASSRSVSDTEAFF
TRBJ2-7 TRBV29-1 TRBD1 few TGCAGCGTTGGCCGAAATCGACAGGGGCTCGGCTACGAGCAGTACTTC CSVGRNRQGLGYEQYF
TRBJ2-3 TRBV7-2 NA many TGTGCCAGCAGCTCCCTTCGCGGGACCACGCAGTATTTT CASSSLRGTTQYF
TRBJ2-4 TRBV7-8 NA NA TGTGCCAGCAGCCTCCTCGCAAGGGCCGGCAAAAACATTCAGTACTTC CASSLLARAGKNIQYF
TRBJ2-7 TRBV25-1 NA NA TGTGCCAGCAGTCCCAAAGGTGGGACATATCCCTACGAGCAGTACTTC CASSPKGGTYPYEQYF
TRBJ1-5 TRBV20-1 TRBD1 NA TGCAGTGCTTCCGGGACAGGGTACGGTGGCAATCAGCCCCAGCATTTT CSASGTGYGGNQPQHF
TRBJ2-7 TRBV12-3/TRBV12-4 NA few TGTGCCAGCAGTTTAGCGGTACCCGAGCAGTACTTC CASSLAVPEQYF
TRBJ2-7 TRBV12-3/TRBV12-4 TRBD1 few TGTGCCAGCAGTTCTCAACAGGGGAACCACGAGCAGTACTTC CASSSQQGNHEQYF
TRBJ2-3 TRBV4-1 NA NA TGCGCCAGCAGCCACTCCACAGGGAAAGTCACAGATACGCAGTATTTT CASSHSTGKVTDTQYF
TRBJ1-5 TRBV7-2 NA many TGTGCCAGCAGCCCAGACACCGGTGGGCCCCAGCATTTT CASSPDTGGPQHF
TRBJ1-6 TRBV20-1 NA NA TGCAGTGCTAGAGAGGAGAACAGGGCAGTCTCACCCCTCCACTTT CSAREENRAVSPLHF
TRBJ2-7 TRBV7-2 NA many TGTGCCAGCACCATGGAGTGGGCGGCGAGCGACGAGCAGTACTTC CASTMEWAASDEQYF
TRBJ1-5 TRBV2 TRBD1 NA TGTGCCAGCACCGAAACCACAGGGGGCCATCAGCCCCAGCATTTT CASTETTGGHQPQHF
TRBJ2-5 TRBV7-7 TRBD2 few TGTGCCAGCAGCCCAAACCCGGCTAGCGGGAGCGAGACCCAGTACTTC CASSPNPASGSETQYF
TRBJ2-1 TRBV5-1 NA NA TGCGCCAGCAAAGGGGGGGGCCTTGTAGTCTACAATGAGCAGTTCTTC CASKGGGLVVYNEQFF
TRBJ1-5 TRBV6-2/TRBV6-3 NA few TGTGCCAGCAGCTATACGGGACAAAATCAGCCCCAGCATTTT CASSYTGQNQPQHF
TRBJ2-7 TRBV6-1 NA few TGTGCCAGCAGTGAAGTGGTCACGTACTACGAGCAGTACTTC CASSEVVTYYEQYF
TRBJ1-2 TRBV12-3/TRBV12-4 NA NA TGTGCCAGCGTTAGACGGGGGAACTATGGCTACACCTTC CASVRRGNYGYTF
TRBJ1-3 TRBV7-2 TRBD1 many TGTGCCAGCAGCGCGGACAGGGGAAACACCATATATTTT CASSADRGNTIYF
TRBJ1-3 TRBV7-2 NA few TGTGCCAGCCTTTTGGGTTTTGGTGGAAACACCATATATTTT CASLLGFGGNTIYF
TRBJ1-1 TRBV2 NA NA TGTGCCAGCACCCTAAAGAGGGGGGAGCGAACTTTCTTT CASTLKRGERTFF